This TCR beta chain was sequenced for a study of shared clonotypes between healthy human individuals. V shed 6 bases and J shed 7 bases, with 10 bases lying between them. The CDR3 length is 12 residues. The germline CDR1 and CDR2 sequences are SNHLY and FYNNEI. Running of the assay took place at deep level. Original methodology: There were no quality scores in the junction-only immunoSEQ sequences, so filtering differed. Libraries were prepared by immunoSEQ multiplex PCR; TCRdb keeps only in-frame clonotypes and omits some of them. V and J calls and clone size are as listed in that table; D and trimming were resolved from the DNA. The sample consists of around 2,000,000 clones, over 85% of them appearing once. Subsets obtained from CD4+ cells comprised CD45RA+ naive and CD45RA-negative memory cells.

Sequenced material: naive CD4+ T cells sorted from blood. Subset noted: CD45RA+ positively selected. The TCR comes from a man aged 18-30 years in good health. The J gene is TRBJ2-1, the V gene TRBV2, with D possibly being TRBD1 (6 bases). The CDR3, as DNA: TGTGCCAGCAGGTATCAGGGGAATGAGCAGTTCTTC. The encoded protein is CASRYQGNEQFF.